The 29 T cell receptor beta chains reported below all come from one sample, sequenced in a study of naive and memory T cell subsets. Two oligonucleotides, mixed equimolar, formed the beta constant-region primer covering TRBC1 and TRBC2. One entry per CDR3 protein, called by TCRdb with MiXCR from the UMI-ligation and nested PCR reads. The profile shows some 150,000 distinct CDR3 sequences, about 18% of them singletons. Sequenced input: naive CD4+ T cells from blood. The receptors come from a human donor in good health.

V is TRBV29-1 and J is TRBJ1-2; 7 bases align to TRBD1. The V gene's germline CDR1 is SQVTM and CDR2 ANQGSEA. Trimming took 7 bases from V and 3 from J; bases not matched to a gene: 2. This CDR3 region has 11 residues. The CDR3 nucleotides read TGCAGCGCCGGACAGGACTATGGCTACACCTTC. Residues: CSAGQDYGYTF.

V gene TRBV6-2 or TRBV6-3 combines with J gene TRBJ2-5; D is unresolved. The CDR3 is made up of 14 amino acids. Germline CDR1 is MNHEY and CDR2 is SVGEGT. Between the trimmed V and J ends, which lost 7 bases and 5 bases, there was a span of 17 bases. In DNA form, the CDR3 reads TGTGCCAGCACCGAAGGCCTCAGCTCGGAGACCCAGTACTTC. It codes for CASTEGLSSETQYF.

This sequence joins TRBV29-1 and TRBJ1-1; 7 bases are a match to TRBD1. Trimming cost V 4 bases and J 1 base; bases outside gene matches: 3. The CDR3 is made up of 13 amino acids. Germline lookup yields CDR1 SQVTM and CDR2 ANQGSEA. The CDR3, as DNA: TGCAGCGTTGGCTACAGGGGGAACACTGAAGCTTTCTTT. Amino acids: CSVGYRGNTEAFF.

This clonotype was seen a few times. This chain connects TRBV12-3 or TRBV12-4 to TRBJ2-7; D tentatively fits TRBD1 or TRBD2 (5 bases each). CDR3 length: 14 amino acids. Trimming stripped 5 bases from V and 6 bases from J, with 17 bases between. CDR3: CASSPGTGLGEQYF. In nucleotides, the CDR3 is TGTGCCAGCAGTCCCGGGACGGGGCTCGGCGAGCAGTACTTC.

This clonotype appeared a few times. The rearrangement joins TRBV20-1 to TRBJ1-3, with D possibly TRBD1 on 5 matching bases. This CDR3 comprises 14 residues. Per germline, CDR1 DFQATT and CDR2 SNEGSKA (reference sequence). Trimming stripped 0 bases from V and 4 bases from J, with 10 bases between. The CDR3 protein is CSARDSAGGNTIYF. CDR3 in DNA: TGCAGTGCTAGAGATTCGGCAGGGGGAAACACCATATATTTT.

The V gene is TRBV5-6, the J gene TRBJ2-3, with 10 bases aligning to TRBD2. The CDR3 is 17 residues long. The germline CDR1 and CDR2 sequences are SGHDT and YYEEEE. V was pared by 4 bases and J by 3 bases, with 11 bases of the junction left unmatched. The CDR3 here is CASSPSTPGLATDTQYF. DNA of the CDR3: TGTGCCAGCAGCCCCTCCACTCCGGGACTAGCGACAGATACGCAGTATTTT.

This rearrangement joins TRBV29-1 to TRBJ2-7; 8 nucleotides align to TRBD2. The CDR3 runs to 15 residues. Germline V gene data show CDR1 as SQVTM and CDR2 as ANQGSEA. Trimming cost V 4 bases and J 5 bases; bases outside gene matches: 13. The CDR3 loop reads CSVAGQAGVSHEQYF. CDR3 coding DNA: TGCAGCGTTGCCGGCCAAGCGGGAGTAAGCCACGAGCAGTACTTC.

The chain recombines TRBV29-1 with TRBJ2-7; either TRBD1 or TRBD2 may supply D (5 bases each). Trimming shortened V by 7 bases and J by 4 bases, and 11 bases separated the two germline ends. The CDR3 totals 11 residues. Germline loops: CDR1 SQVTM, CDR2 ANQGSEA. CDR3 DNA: TGCAGCGCCGGGGACCGATACGAGCAGTACTTC. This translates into CSAGDRYEQYF.

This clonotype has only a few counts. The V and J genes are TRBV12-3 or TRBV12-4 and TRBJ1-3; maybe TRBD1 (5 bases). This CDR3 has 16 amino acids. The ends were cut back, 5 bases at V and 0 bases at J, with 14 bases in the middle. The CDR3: CASSLQVPSSGNTIYF. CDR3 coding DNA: TGTGCCAGCAGTCTACAGGTACCCAGCTCTGGAAACACCATATATTTT.

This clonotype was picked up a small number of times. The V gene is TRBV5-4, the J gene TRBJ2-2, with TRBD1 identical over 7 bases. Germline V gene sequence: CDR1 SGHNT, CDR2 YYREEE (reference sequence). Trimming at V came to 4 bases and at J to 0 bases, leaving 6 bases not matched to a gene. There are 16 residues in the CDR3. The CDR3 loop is CASSHSGQTNTGELFF. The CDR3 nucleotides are TGTGCCAGCAGCCATTCGGGACAGACGAACACCGGGGAGCTGTTTTTT. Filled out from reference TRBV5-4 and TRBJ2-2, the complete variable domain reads ETGVTQSPTHLIKTRGQQVTLRCSSQSGHNTVSWYQQALGQGPQFIFQYYREEENGRGNFPPRFSGLQFPNYSSELNVNALELDDSALYLCASSHSGQTNTGELFFGEGSRLTVL.

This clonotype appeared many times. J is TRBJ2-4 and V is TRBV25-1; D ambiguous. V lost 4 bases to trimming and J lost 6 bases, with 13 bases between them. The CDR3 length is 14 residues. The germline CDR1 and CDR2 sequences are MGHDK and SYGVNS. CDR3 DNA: TGTGCCAGCAGTGCCCATGGACGATTAAACATTCAGTACTTC. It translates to CASSAHGRLNIQYF. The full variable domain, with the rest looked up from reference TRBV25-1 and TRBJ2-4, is EADIYQTPRYLVIGTGKKITLECSQTMGHDKMYWYQQDPGMELHLIHYSYGVNSTEKGDLSSESTVSRIRTEHFPLTLESARPSHTSQYLCASSAHGRLNIQYFGAGTRLSVL.

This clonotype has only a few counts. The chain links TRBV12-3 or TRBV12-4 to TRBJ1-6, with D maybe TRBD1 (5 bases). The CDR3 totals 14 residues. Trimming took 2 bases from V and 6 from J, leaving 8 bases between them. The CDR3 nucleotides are TGTGCCAGCAGTTTACGACAGCTTAATTCACCCCTCCACTTT. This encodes CASSLRQLNSPLHF.

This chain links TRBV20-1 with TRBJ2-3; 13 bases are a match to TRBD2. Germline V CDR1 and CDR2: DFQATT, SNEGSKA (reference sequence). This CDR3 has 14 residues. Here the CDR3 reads CSGRTSGSPDTQYF. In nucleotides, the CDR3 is TGCAGCGGGCGGACTAGCGGGAGCCCAGATACGCAGTATTTT.

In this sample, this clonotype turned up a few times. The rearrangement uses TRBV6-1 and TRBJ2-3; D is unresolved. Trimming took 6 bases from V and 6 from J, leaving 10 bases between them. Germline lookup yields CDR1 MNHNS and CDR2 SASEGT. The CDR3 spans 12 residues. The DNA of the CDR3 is TGTGCCAGCAGCCCCTTAGGGGATACGCAGTATTTT. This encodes CASSPLGDTQYF.

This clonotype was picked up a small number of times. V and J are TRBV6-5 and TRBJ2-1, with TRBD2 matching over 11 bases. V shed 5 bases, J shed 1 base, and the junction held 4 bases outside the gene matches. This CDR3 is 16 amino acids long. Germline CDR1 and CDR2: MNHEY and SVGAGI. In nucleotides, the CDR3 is TGTGCCAGCAGTCGACTAGCGGGAACGTCCTACAATGAGCAGTTCTTC. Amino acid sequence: CASSRLAGTSYNEQFF.

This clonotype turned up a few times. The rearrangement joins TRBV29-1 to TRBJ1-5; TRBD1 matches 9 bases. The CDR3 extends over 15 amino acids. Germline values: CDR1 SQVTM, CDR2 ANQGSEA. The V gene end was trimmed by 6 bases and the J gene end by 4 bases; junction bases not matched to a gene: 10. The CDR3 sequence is CSVAFDRGSNQPQHF. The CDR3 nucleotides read TGCAGCGTAGCATTCGACAGGGGGTCTAATCAGCCCCAGCATTTT. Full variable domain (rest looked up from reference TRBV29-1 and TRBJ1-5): SAVISQKPSRDICQRGTSLTIQCQVDSQVTMMFWYRQQPGQSLTLIATANQGSEATYESGFVIDKFPISRPNLTFSTLTVSNMSPEDSSIYLCSVAFDRGSNQPQHFGDGTRLSIL.

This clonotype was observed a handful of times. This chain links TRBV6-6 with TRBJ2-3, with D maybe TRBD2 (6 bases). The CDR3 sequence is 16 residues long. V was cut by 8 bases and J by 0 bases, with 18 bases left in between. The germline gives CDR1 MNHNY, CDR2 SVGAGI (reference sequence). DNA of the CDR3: TGTGCCAGCTGCCTGGGGGGACGTCGTAGCACAGATACGCAGTATTTT. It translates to CASCLGGRRSTDTQYF.

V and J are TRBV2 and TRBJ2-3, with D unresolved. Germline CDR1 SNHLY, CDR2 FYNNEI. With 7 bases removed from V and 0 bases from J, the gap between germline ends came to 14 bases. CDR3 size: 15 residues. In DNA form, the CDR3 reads TGTGCCAGCACCCGAGAGTCAGGAAGCACAGATACGCAGTATTTT. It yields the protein CASTRESGSTDTQYF.

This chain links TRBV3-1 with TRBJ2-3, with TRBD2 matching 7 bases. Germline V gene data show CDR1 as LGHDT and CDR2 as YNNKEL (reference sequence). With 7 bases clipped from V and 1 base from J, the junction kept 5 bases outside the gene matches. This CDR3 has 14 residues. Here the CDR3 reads CASKREGGTDTQYF. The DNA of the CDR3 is TGTGCCAGCAAGCGGGAAGGCGGCACAGATACGCAGTATTTT.

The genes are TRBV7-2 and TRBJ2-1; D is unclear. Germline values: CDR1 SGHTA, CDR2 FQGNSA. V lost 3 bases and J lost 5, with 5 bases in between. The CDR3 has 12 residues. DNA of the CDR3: TGTGCCAGCAGCTTTAGAGACAATGAGCAGTTCTTC. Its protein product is CASSFRDNEQFF. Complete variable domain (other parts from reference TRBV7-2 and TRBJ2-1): GAGVSQSPSNKVTEKGKDVELRCDPISGHTALYWYRQSLGQGLEFLIYFQGNSAPDKSGLPSDRFSAERTGGSVSTLTIQRTQQEDSAVYLCASSFRDNEQFFGPGTRLTVL.

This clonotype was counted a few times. The CDR3 sequence: CASSWTSGVYNEQFF. The CDR3 nucleotides read TGTGCCAGCAGTTGGACTAGCGGGGTCTACAATGAGCAGTTCTTC. The chain is built from TRBV2 and TRBJ2-1; TRBD2 aligns across 12 bases. Trimming at V came to 5 bases and at J to 3 bases, leaving 2 bases not matched to a gene. Germline V CDR1 and CDR2: SNHLY, FYNNEI. The CDR3 runs 15 residues.

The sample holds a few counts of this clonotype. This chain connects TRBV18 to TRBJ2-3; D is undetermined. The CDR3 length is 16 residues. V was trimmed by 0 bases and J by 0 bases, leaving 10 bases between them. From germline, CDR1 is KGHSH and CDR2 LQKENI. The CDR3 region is CASSPPTSVSTDTQYF. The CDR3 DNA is TGTGCCAGCTCACCACCAACCTCCGTGAGCACAGATACGCAGTATTTT.

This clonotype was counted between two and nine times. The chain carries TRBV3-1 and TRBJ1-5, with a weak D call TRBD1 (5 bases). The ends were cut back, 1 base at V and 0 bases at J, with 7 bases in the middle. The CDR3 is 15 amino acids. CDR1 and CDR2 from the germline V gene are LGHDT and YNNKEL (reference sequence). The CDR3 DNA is TGTGCCAGCAGCCAAGGGAGGGGTAGCAATCAGCCCCAGCATTTT. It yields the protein CASSQGRGSNQPQHF.

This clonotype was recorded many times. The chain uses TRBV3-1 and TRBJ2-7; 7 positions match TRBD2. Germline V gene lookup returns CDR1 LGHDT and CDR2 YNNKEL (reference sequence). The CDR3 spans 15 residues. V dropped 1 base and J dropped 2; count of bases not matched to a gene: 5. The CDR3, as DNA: TGTGCCAGCAGCCAAGGTGCTAGCGGCACCTACGAGCAGTACTTC. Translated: CASSQGASGTYEQYF.

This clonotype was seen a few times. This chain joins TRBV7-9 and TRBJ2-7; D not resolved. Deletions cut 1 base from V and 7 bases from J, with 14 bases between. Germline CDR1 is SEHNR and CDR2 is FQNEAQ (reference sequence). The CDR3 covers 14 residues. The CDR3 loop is CASSLEGRPEEQYF. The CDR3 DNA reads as TGTGCCAGCAGCTTAGAGGGCCGCCCGGAGGAGCAGTACTTC.

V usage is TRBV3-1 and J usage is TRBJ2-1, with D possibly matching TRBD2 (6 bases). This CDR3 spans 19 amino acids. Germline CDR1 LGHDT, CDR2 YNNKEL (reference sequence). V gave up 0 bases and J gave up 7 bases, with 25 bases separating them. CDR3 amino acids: CASSQDSGREAGRVNEQFF. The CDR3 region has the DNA TGTGCCAGCAGCCAAGATTCTGGTCGAGAAGCGGGCAGGGTTAATGAGCAGTTCTTC.

Written as DNA, the CDR3 is TGTGCCAGCAGCTTCTTGACTAGCGGGAGGGGTCCAGATACGCAGTATTTT. This sequence encodes CASSFLTSGRGPDTQYF. The chain links TRBV7-9 to TRBJ2-3; 14 bases match TRBD2. The CDR3 length is 17 residues. The germline CDR1 and CDR2 sequences are SEHNR and FQNEAQ (reference sequence). V was clipped by 3 bases and J by 4 bases; unmatched bases: 6.

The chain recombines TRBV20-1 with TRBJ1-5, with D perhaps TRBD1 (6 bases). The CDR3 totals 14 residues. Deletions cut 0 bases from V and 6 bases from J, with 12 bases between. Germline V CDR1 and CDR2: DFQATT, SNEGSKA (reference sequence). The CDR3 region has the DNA TGCAGTGCTAGAGAACAGGGACCGGGTCAGCCCCAGCATTTT. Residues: CSAREQGPGQPQHF.

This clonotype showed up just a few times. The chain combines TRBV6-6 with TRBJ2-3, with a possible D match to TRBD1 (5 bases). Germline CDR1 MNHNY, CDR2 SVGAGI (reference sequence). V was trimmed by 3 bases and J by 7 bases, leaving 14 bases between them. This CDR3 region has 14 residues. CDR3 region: CASSYEQGGNTQYF. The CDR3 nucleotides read TGTGCCAGCAGTTATGAGCAGGGTGGAAATACGCAGTATTTT.